A selection of T cell receptor beta chains follows, all from one sample in a study of shared clonotypes between healthy human individuals. Clones were read by immunoSEQ multiplex PCR, and TCRdb kept only the in-frame ones, dropping some. Altogether around 1,900,000 clones are present, around 93% being singletons, with the ten largest covering about 1.7%. What was sequenced was naive CD8+ T cells from PBMCs. All receptors come from a young man in good health. Some clones in this sample may be carry-over from other donors' samples. CDR3s include the opening cysteine and the closing phenylalanine or tryptophan. D genes are given only for firm matches.

j_call d_call v_call cdr3_nt cdr3_aa
TRBJ1-2 NA TRBV28 TGTGCCAGCAGTCTCTTGTTGGATGGCTACACCTTC CASSLLLDGYTF
TRBJ2-1 NA TRBV9 TGTGCCAGCAGCGTAGGACAGAGTGATAGTGAGCAGTTCTTC CASSVGQSDSEQFF
TRBJ2-2 TRBD2 TRBV11-3 TGTGCCAGCAGCCACCGACTAGCGGGAGTGGCCGGGGAGCTGTTTTTT CASSHRLAGVAGELFF
TRBJ2-5 NA TRBV27 TGTGCCAGCAGTTTACGGGGTTGGGGCCCCGAGACCCAGTACTTC CASSLRGWGPETQYF
TRBJ2-7 NA TRBV27 TGTGCCAGCAGTCTAATGGGGCCCTACGAGCAGTACTTC CASSLMGPYEQYF
TRBJ2-7 TRBD2 TRBV29-1 TGCAGCGTTAGAGCGGGAGTATTGTACGAGCAGTACTTC CSVRAGVLYEQYF
TRBJ2-2 TRBD1 TRBV27 TGTGCCAGCTCGGGACAGGTGGACACCGGGGAGCTGTTTTTT CASSGQVDTGELFF
TRBJ2-1 TRBD2 TRBV7-9 TGTGCCAGCAGCTCCAGGAGCGGGAGTGTCGATGAGCAGTTCTTC CASSSRSGSVDEQFF
TRBJ2-3 NA TRBV28 TGTGCCAGCAGCCTGGGGGGCACAGATACGCAGTATTTT CASSLGGTDTQYF
TRBJ1-2 TRBD1 TRBV27 TGTGCCAGCAGTTTATCTGGACAGGGGCTTTTCTATGGCTACACCTTC CASSLSGQGLFYGYTF
TRBJ2-1 TRBD2 TRBV28 TGTGCCAGCAGTTTAGGACTAGCGGACTACAATGAGCAGTTCTTC CASSLGLADYNEQFF
TRBJ1-1 NA TRBV14 TGTGCCAGCAGTTGGGGGCAGTACACTGAAGCTTTCTTT CASSWGQYTEAFF
TRBJ2-1 NA TRBV27 TGTGCCAGCAGTTTATCGGGCGGCAGCTCCTACAATGAGCAGTTCTTC CASSLSGGSSYNEQFF
TRBJ2-3 TRBD2 TRBV2 TGTGCCAGCAAGGCTAGCGGGACCCTGAGATCCAGCACAGATACGCAGTATTTT CASKASGTLRSSTDTQYF
TRBJ1-2 NA TRBV27 TGTGCCAGCAGCACTAACCAGGGATTCTATGGCTACACCTTC CASSTNQGFYGYTF
TRBJ2-5 NA TRBV11-2 TGTGCCAGCAGCCCTCCCCGGCAGGGAAACTCTCTAGATCAGTACTTC CASSPPRQGNSLDQYF
TRBJ2-1 TRBD1 TRBV7-9 TGTGCCAGCAGCCCACCGAGACAGGGGTACAATGAGCAGTTCTTC CASSPPRQGYNEQFF
TRBJ2-2 TRBD1 TRBV7-8 TGTGCCAGCAGCCCCAAACTAACAGGGGCCGGCGGGGAGCTGTTTTTT CASSPKLTGAGGELFF
TRBJ1-3 NA TRBV18 TGTGCCAGCTCACCGGGGGGCAACTCTGGAAACACCATATATTTT CASSPGGNSGNTIYF
TRBJ1-4 TRBD1 TRBV14 TGTGCCAGCAGATCAGGGGGCTATGAAAAACTGTTTTTT CASRSGGYEKLFF